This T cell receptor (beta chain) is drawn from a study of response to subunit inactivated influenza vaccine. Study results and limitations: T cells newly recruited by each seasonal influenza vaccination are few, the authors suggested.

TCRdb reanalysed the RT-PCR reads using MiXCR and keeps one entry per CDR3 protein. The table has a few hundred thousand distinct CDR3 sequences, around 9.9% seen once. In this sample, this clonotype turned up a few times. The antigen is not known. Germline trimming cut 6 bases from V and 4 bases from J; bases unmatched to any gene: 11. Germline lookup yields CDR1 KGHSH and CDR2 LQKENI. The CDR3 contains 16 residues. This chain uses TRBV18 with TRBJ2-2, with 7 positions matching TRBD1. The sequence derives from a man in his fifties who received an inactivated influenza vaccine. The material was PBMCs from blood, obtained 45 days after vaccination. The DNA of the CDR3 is TGTGCCAGCTCCCACACCGGGACAGAGAGCACCGGGGAGCTGTTTTTT. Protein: CASSHTGTESTGELFF.